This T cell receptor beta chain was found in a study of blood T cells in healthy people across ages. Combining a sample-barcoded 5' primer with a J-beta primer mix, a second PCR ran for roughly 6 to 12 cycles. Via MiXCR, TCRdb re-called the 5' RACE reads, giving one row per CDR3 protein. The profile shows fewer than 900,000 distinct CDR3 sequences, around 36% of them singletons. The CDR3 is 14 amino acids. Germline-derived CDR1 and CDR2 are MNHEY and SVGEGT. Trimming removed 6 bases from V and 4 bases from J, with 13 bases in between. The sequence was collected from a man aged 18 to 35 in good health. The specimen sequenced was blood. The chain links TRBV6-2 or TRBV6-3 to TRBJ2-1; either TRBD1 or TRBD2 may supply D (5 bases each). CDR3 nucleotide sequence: TGTGCCAGCAGAGTCTCGGGGCTTTACAATGAGCAGTTCTTC. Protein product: CASRVSGLYNEQFF.